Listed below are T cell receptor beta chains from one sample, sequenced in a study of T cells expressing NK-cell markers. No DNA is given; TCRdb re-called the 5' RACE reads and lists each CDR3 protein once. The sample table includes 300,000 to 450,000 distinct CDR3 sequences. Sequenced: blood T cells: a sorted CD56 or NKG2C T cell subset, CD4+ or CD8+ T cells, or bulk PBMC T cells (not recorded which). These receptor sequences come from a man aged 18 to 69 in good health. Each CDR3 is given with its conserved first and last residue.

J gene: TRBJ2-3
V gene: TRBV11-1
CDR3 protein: CASSLMGGGPSTDTQYF

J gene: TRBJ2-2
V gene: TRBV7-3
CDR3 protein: CASSLNALAGELFF

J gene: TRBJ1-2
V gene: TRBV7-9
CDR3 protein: CASSLVAREDGYTF

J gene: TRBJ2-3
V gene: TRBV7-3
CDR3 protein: CASSLSGGITDTQYF

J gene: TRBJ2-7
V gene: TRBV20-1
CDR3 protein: CSARGQRGGSWYEQYF

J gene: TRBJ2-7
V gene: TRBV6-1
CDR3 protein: CASRRDSPSEQYF

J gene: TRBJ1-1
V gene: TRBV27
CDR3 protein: CASSLLGGDWGVGAFF

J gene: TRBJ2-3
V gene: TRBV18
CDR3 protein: CASSPLMGGEDTQYF

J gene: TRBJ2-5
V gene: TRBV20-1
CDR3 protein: CSARDREPRTQYF

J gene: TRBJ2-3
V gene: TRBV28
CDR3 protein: CASSWTSPSTDTQYF

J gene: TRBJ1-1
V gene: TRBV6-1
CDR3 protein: CASSKFDRNTEAFF

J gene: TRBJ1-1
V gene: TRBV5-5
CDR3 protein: CASSPEGESTEAFF

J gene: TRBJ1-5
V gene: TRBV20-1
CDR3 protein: CSARTRTAANQPQHF

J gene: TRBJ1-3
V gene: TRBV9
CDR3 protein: CASSVERGSGNTIYF

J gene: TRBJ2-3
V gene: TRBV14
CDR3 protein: CASSANVGTDTQYF

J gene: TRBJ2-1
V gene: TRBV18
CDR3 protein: CASSPSINQGNEQFF